This T cell receptor (beta chain) appears in the sequencing data of a study of blood T cell repertoires in COVID-19. Turning to the study itself: Samples of COVID-19 (acute and convalescent) were obtained from the United States, Italy and Spain. From T cells, B-cell-depleted T cells, or PBMCs came the material, which was cDNA or gDNA.

Under the authors' procedure: Reference gene primer amplification yielded estimated nucleated cell counts. TCRdb's table, derived via immunoSEQ multiplex PCR, lists solely in-frame clones and lacks some. V and J calls and clone size are those listed in that table; D and trimming were worked out from the DNA. The sample has about 120,000 clones; 60% to 85% are singletons. CDR3 length: 13 amino acids. Trimming removed 2 bases from V and 3 bases from J, with 5 bases in between. The chain employs TRBV12-3 or TRBV12-4 and TRBJ1-3; D unclear. Sequencing input: peripheral blood. The TCR sequence derives from a man aged 65 to 85 with acute or convalescent COVID-19. CDR3 protein: CASSLWLGNTIYF. The CDR3 DNA reads TGTGCCAGCAGTTTATGGCTTGGAAACACCATATATTTT.